Listed below are T cell receptor beta chains from one sample, sequenced in a study of CD8+ T cells in alopecia areata. Clones were read by immunoSEQ multiplex PCR, and TCRdb kept only the in-frame ones, dropping some. There are 200,000 to 250,000 clones in the sample; around three fifths occur only once, and roughly 4.2% lies in the top ten. The sample in question was CD4+ T cells sorted from blood, obtained at week 4, from a patient treated with tofacitinib. The receptors were sampled from a human donor with alopecia areata. Each CDR3 is given with its conserved first and last residue. The D gene is left open where the match is weak.

V	D	CDR3
TRBV7-2	.	CATGRSTGELFF
TRBV7-2	.	CASSLSTEAYEQYF
TRBV7-9	TRBD1	CASTWTGRNNEQFF
TRBV9	.	CASSEGPYYEQYF
TRBV29-1	TRBD1	CSVQTGVAEKLFF
TRBV28	TRBD1	CASSLAVTGAQEAFF
TRBV5-1	.	CASSSQRIGTEAFF
TRBV7-2	.	CASSLFPPPTDTQYF
TRBV11-2	TRBD2	CASSTSGGGSYNEQFF
TRBV7-9	TRBD2	CASSSGTSGGALTDTQYF
TRBV2	TRBD1	CASQTQGNNQPQHF
TRBV30	.	CAWTGGYGYTF
TRBV29-1	TRBD2	CSVELAGDTQYF
TRBV7-8	TRBD1	CASSAFGTGDYGYTF
TRBV2	TRBD1	CASSRQGGSYEQYF
TRBV19	.	CASNKRQGGGETQYF
TRBV29-1	.	CSGLRGEETQYF
TRBV6-6	TRBD1	CASNPRGVGNSPLHF
TRBV9	TRBD1	CASSVAGTVYNEQFF
TRBV4-3	TRBD1	CASSRALQGSISQETQYF
TRBV30	.	CAWSIGGGYGYTF
TRBV5-1	.	CASSLAQELDTQYF
TRBV18	.	CASSPFAGTNSNQPQHF
TRBV2	.	CASSPPVREQFF
TRBV20-1	.	CSARSYEAFF
TRBV4-1	.	CASSQGHGARGEQFF
TRBV30	TRBD1	CAWTRTGQRYGYTF